This TCR beta chain was documented in a study of blood T cell repertoires in COVID-19. The germline V gene encodes CDR1 DFQATT and CDR2 SNEGSKA (reference sequence). Trimming took 3 bases from V and 10 from J; bases not matched to a gene: 17. This CDR3 is 17 amino acids long. Libraries were prepared by immunoSEQ multiplex PCR; TCRdb keeps only in-frame clonotypes and omits some of them. The sample has about 290,000 clones; just under 90% are singletons. The material sequenced was peripheral blood. This TCR was recovered from a woman aged 25 to 39 with COVID-19, enrolled during active disease. This chain connects TRBV20-1 to TRBJ1-5; the match to TRBD1 covers 11 bases. In DNA form, the CDR3 reads TGCAGTGCTAGTGGGGGCTGGGACAGGGGGAAATTACGACCCCAGCATTTT. Protein: CSASGGWDRGKLRPQHF.